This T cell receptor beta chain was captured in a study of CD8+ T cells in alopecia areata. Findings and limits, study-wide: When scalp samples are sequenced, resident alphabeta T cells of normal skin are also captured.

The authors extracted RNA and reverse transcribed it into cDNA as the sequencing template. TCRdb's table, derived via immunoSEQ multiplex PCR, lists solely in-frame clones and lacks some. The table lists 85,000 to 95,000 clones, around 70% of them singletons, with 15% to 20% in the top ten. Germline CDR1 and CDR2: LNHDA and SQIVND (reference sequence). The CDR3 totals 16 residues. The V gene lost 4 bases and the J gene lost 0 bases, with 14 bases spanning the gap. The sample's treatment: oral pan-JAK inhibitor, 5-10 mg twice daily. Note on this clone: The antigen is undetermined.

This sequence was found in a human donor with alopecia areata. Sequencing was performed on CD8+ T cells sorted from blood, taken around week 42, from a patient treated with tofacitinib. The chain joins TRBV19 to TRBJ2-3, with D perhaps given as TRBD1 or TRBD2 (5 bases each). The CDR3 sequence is CASSRGSGSSTDTQYF. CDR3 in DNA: TGTGCCAGTAGTAGGGGCTCGGGATCCAGCACAGATACGCAGTATTTT.